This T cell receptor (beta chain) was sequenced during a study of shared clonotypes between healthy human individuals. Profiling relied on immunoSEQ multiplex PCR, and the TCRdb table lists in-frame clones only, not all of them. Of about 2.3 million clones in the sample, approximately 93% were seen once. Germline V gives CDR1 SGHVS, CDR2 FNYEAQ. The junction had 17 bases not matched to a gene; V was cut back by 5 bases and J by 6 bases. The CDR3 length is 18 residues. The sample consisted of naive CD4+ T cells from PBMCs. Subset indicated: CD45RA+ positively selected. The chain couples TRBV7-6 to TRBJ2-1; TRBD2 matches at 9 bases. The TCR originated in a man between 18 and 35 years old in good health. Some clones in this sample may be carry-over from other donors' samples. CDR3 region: CASSPGWRGSGSTNEQFF. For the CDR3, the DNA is TGTGCCAGCAGCCCAGGGTGGAGGGGTAGCGGGAGTACCAATGAGCAGTTCTTC. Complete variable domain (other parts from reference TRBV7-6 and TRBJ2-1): GAGVSQSPRYKVTKRGQDVALRCDPISGHVSLYWYRQALGQGPEFLTYFNYEAQQDKSGLPNDRFSAERPEGSISTLTIQRTEQRDSAMYRCASSPGWRGSGSTNEQFFGPGTRLTVL.